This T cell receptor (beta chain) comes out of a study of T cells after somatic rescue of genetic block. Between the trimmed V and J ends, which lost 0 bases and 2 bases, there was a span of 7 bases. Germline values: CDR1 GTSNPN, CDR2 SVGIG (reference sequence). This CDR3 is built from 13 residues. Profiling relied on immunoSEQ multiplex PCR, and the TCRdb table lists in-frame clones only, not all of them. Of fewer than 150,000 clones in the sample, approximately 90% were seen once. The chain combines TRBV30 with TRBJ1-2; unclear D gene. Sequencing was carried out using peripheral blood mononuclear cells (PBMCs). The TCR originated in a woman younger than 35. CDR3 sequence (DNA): TGTGCCTGGAGTGTACCTGTGAACTATGGCTACACCTTC. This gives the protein CAWSVPVNYGYTF.